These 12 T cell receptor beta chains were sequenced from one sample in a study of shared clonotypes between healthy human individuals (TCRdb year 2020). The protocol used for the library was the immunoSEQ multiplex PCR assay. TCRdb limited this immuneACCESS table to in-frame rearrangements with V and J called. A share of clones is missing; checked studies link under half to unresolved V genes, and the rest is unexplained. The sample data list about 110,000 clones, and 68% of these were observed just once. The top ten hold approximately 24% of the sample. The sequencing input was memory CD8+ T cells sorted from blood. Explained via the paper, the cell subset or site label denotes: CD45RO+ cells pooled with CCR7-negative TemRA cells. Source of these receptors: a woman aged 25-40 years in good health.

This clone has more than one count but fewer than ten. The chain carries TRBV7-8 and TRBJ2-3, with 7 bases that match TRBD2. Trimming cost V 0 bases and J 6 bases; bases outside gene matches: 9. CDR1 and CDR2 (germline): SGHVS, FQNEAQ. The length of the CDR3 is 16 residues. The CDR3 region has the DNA TGTGCCAGCAGCTTAGCGTCGGGGGGAGGGCCGGATACGCAGTATTTT. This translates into CASSLASGGGPDTQYF.

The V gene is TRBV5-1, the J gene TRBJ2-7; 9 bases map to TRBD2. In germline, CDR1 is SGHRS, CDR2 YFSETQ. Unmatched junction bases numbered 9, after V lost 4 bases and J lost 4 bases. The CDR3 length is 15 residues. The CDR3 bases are TGCGCCAGCAGCGACCTGAGCGGGAGGAGGTACGAGCAGTACTTC. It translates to CASSDLSGRRYEQYF.

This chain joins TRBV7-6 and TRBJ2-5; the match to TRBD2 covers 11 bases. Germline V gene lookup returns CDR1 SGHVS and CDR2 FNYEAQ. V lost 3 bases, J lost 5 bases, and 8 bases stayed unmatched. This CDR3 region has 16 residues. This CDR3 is CASSFLAGGGSETQYF. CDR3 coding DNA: TGTGCCAGCAGCTTCCTAGCGGGAGGAGGATCGGAGACCCAGTACTTC.

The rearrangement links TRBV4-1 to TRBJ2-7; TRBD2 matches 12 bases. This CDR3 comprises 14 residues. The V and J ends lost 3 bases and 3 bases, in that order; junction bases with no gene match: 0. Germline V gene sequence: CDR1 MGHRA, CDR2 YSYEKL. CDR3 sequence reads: CASSQGLAGYEQYF. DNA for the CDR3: TGCGCCAGCAGCCAGGGACTAGCGGGCTACGAGCAGTACTTC.

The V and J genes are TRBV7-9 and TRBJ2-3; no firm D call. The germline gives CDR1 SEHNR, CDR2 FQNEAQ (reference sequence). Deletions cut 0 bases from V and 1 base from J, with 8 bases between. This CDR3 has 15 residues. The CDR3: CASSLAPSGTDTQYF. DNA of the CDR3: TGTGCCAGCAGCTTAGCGCCAAGCGGCACAGATACGCAGTATTTT.

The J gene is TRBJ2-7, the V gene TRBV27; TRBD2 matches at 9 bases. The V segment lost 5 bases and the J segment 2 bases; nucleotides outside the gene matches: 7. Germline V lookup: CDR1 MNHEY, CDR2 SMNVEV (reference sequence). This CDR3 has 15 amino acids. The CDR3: CASSPPGLAAYEQYF. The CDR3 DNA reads TGTGCCAGCAGTCCTCCGGGACTAGCCGCCTACGAGCAGTACTTC.

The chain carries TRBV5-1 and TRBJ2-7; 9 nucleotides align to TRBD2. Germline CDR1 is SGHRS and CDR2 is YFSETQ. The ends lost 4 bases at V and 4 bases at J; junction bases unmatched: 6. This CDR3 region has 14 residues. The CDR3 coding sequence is TGCGCCAGCAGCCGGGGACTAGCTGCGTACGAGCAGTACTTC. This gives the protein CASSRGLAAYEQYF.

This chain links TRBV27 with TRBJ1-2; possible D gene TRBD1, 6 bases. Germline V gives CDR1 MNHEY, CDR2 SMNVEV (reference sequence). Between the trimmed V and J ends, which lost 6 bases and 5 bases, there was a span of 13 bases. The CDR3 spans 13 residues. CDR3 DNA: TGTGCCAGCAGCTCGACAGGACCATATGGCTACACCTTC. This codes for CASSSTGPYGYTF.

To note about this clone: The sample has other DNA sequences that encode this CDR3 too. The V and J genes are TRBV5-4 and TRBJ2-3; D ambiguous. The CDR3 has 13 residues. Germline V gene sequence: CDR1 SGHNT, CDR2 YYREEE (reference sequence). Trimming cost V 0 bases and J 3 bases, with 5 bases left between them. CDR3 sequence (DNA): TGTGCCAGCAGCTTGGCCGTGACAGATACGCAGTATTTT. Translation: CASSLAVTDTQYF.

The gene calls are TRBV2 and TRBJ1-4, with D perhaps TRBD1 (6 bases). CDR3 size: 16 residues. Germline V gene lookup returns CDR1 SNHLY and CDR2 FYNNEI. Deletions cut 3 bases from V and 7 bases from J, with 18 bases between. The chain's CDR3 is CASSDGVLGGGEKLFF. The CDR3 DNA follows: TGTGCCAGCAGTGACGGCGTATTGGGGGGCGGTGAAAAACTGTTTTTT.

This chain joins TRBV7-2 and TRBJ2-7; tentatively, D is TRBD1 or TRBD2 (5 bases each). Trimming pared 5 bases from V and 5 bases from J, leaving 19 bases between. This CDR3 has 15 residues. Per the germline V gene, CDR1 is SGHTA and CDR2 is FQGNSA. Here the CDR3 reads CASSQIVRWDDEQYF. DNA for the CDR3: TGTGCCAGCAGCCAAATAGTCAGGTGGGACGACGAGCAGTACTTC.

The CDR3 DNA is TGTGCCAGCAGTTCTTCAGGGTTAGATACGCAGTATTTT. Amino acid sequence: CASSSSGLDTQYF. The V and J genes are TRBV28 and TRBJ2-3, with D perhaps TRBD1 (5 bases). The germline CDR1 and CDR2 sequences are MDHEN and SYDVKM. The V gene lost 4 bases and the J gene lost 5 bases, with 10 bases spanning the gap. CDR3 size: 13 residues.